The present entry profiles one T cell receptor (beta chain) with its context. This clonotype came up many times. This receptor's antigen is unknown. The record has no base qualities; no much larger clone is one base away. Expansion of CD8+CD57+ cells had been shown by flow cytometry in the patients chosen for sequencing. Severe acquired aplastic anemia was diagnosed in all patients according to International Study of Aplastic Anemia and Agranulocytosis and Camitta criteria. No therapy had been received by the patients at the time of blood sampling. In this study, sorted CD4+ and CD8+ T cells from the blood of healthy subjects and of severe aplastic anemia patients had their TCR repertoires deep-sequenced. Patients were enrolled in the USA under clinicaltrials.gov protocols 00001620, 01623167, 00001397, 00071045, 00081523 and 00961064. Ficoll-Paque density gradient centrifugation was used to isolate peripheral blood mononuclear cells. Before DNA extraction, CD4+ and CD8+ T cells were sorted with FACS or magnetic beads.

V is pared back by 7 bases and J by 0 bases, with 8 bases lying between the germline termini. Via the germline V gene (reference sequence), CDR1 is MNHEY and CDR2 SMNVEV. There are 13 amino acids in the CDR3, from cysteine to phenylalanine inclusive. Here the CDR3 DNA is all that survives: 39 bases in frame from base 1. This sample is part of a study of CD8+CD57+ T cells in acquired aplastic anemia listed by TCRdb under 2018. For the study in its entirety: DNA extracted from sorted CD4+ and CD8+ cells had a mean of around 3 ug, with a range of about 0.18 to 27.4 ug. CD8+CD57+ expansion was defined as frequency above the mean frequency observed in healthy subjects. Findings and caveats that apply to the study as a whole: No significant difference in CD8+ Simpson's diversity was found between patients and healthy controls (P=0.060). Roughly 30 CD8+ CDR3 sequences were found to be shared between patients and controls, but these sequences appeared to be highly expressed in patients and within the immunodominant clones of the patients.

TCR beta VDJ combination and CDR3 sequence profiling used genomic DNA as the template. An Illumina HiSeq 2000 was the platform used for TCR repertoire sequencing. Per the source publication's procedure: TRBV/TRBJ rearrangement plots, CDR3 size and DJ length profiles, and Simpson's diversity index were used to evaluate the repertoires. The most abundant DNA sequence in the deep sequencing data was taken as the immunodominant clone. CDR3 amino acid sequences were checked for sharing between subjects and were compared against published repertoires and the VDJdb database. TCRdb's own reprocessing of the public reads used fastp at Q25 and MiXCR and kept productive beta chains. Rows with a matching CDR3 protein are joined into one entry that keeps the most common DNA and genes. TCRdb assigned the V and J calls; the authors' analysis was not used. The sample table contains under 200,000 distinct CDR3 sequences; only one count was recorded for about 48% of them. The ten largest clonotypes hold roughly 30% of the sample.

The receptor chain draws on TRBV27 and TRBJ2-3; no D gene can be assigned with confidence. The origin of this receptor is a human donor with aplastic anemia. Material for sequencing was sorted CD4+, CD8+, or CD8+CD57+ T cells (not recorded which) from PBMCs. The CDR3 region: CASKLGSTDTQYF. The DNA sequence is TGTGCCAGCAAGCTAGGGAGCACAGATACGCAGTATTTT.